The 4 T cell receptor beta chains below were found in one sample sequenced in a study of neoadjuvant nivolumab and ipilimumab in lung cancer. Assay used: immunoSEQ multiplex PCR; TCRdb lists only in-frame clones, some missing. In the table there are approximately 26,000 clones, about 85% of which are singletons. Sequencing was performed on peripheral blood, taken before neoadjuvant nivolumab, alone or with ipilimumab. The receptors shown here come from an adult with non-small cell lung cancer.

The chain recombines TRBV9 with TRBJ1-1; a possible D gene is TRBD1 (5 bases). Germline lookup yields CDR1 SGDLS and CDR2 YYNGEE. The CDR3 covers 13 residues. V was clipped by 4 bases and J by 8 bases, with 15 bases between them. CDR3 protein: CASSMVGVGEAFF. Written as DNA, the CDR3 is TGTGCCAGCAGCATGGTGGGGGTTGGGGAAGCTTTCTTT.

The chain joins TRBV5-5 to TRBJ1-5, with D possibly TRBD1 on 6 matching bases. V dropped 4 bases and J dropped 3 bases, with 8 bases sitting between them. The CDR3 totals 13 residues. The germline CDR1 and CDR2 sequences are SGHKS and YYEKEE (reference sequence). The CDR3, as DNA: TGTGCCAGCAGCAGGACAGTCAATCAGCCCCAGCATTTT. Translating gives CASSRTVNQPQHF.

The chain has TRBV29-1 and TRBJ2-1, with 12 bases fitting TRBD1. Germline trimming cut 3 bases from V and 9 bases from J; bases unmatched to any gene: 9. CDR3 length equals 15 residues. Per the germline V gene, CDR1 is SQVTM and CDR2 is ANQGSEA. CDR3 residues: CSVDRAGTGGSEQFF. In DNA form, the CDR3 reads TGCAGCGTTGACCGCGCCGGGACAGGGGGCTCTGAGCAGTTCTTC.

In DNA, the CDR3 is TGTGCCAGCAGCTTATTGCTGGGGGATAGCACAGATACGCAGTATTTT. Translating gives CASSLLLGDSTDTQYF. The chain couples TRBV11-2 to TRBJ2-3, with D possibly being TRBD1 or TRBD2 (5 bases each). Germline values: CDR1 SGHAT, CDR2 FQNNGV. The CDR3 runs 16 residues. The V end was cut by 2 bases, the J end by 0 bases, with 12 bases between. Supplemented by reference TRBV11-2 and TRBJ2-3, the full variable domain reads EAGVAQSPRYKIIEKRQSVAFWCNPISGHATLYWYQQILGQGPKLLIQFQNNGVVDDSQLPKDRFSAERLKGVDSTLKIQPAKLEDSAVYLCASSLLLGDSTDTQYFGPGTRLTVL.